This T cell receptor (beta chain) was profiled in a study of OX40 agonist ivuxolimab in advanced cancers. Study context: At around 83% male, the cohort had a mean age of approximately 60 years, ranging from about 23 to 79. Two patients with cutaneous melanoma and one with hepatocellular carcinoma, three in total, showed partial responses.

Concerning this clone itself: Its specificity is unknown.

V was clipped by 1 base and J by 7 bases, with 14 bases between them. Germline-derived CDR1 and CDR2 are SGHDT and YYEEEE. The CDR3 has 14 residues. Study-wide points: The work left the antigen specificity of expanded peripheral T cells undetermined. Partial responders at 0.1-3.0 mg/kg showed near-lowest clonal expansion.

The method was immunoSEQ multiplex PCR; TCRdb's version includes in-frame clones alone and lacks a portion of them. The table has about 52,000 clones, roughly nine tenths seen once. The gene calls are TRBV5-6 and TRBJ1-2; the D gene is possibly TRBD1 (5 bases). The sample in question was CD4+ or CD8+ T cells sorted from blood, obtained in a trial of the OX40 agonist ivuxolimab. This sequence was found in an adult with an advanced solid tumor such as melanoma, head and neck, liver or kidney cancer. CDR3 in DNA: TGTGCCAGCAGCTTGTCTCCAGGGTCAAGTGGCTACACCTTC. It specifies CASSLSPGSSGYTF.